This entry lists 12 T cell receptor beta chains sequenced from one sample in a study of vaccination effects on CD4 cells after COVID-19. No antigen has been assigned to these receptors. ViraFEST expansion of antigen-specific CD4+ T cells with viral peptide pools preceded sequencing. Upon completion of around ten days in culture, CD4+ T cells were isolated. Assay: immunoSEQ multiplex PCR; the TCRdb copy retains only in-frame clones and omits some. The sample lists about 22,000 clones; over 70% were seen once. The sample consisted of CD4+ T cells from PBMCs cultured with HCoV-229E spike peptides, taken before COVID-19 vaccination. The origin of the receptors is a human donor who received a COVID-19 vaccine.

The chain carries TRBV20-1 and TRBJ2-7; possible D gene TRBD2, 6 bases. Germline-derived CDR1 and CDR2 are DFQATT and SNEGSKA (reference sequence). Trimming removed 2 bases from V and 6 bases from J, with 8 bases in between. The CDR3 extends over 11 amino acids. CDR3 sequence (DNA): TGCAGTGCTAGACTAGCGCGCGAGCAGTACTTC. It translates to CSARLAREQYF.

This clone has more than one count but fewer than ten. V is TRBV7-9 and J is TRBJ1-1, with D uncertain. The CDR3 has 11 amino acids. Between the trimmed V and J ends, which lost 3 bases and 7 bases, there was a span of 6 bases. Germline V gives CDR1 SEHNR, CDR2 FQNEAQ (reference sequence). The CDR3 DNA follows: TGTGCCAGCAGCTTTATCAGTGAAGCTTTCTTT. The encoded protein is CASSFISEAFF.

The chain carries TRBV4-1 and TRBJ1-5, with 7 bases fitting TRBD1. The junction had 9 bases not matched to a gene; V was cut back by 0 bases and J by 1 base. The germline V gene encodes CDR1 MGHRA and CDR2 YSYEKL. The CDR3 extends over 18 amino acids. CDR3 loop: CASSQDREGAVSNQPQHF. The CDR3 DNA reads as TGCGCCAGCAGCCAAGATAGGGAGGGGGCCGTGAGCAATCAGCCCCAGCATTTT.

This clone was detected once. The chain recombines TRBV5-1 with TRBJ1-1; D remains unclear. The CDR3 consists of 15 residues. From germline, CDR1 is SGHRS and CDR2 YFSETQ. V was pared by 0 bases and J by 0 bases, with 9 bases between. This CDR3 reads CASSLGRHMNTEAFF. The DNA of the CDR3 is TGCGCCAGCAGCTTGGGTCGGCATATGAACACTGAAGCTTTCTTT.

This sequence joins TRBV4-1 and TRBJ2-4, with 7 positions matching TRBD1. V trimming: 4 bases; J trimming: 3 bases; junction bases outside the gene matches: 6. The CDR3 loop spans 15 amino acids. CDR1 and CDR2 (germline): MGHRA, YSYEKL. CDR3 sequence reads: CASSLDQGVKNIQYF. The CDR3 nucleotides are TGCGCCAGCAGCCTGGACCAGGGGGTCAAAAACATTCAGTACTTC.

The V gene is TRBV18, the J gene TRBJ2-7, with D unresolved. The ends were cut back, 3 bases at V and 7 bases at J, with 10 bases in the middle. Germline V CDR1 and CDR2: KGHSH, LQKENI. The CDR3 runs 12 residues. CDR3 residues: CASSPSREEQYF. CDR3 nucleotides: TGTGCCAGCTCACCCTCTCGAGAAGAGCAGTACTTC. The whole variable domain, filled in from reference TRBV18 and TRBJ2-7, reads NAGVMQNPRHLVRRRGQEARLRCSPMKGHSHVYWYRQLPEEGLKFMVYLQKENIIDESGMPKERFSAEFPKEGPSILRIQQVVRGDSAAYFCASSPSREEQYFGPGTRLTVT.

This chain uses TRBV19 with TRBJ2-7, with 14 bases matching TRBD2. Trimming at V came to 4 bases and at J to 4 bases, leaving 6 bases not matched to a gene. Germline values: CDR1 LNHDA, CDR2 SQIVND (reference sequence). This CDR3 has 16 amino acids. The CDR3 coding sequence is TGTGCCAGTAGTAGGGGGACTAGCGGGAGTCAGTACGAGCAGTACTTC. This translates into CASSRGTSGSQYEQYF.

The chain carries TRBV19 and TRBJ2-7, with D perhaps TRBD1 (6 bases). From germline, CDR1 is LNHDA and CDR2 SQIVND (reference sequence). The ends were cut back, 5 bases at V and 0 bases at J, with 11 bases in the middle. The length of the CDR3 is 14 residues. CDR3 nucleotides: TGTGCCAGTAGTCCAAGGGGGAGCTCCTACGAGCAGTACTTC. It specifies CASSPRGSSYEQYF.

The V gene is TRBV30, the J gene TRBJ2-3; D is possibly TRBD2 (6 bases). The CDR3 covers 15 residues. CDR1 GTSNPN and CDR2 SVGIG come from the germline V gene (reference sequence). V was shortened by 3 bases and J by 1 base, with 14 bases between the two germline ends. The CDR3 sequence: CAWRQTPGGTDTQYF. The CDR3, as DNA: TGTGCCTGGAGGCAGACTCCGGGGGGCACAGATACGCAGTATTTT. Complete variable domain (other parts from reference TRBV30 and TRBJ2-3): SQTIHQWPATLVQPVGSPLSLECTVEGTSNPNLYWYRQAAGRGLQLLFYSVGIGQISSEVPQNLSASRPQDRQFILSSKKLLLSDSGFYLCAWRQTPGGTDTQYFGPGTRLTVL.

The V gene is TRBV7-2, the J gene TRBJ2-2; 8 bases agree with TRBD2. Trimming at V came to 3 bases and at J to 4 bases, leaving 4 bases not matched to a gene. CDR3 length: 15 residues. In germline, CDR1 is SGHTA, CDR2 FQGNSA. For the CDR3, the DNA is TGTGCCAGCAGCTTTACGGGGGGGCGCACCGGGGAGCTGTTTTTT. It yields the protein CASSFTGGRTGELFF.

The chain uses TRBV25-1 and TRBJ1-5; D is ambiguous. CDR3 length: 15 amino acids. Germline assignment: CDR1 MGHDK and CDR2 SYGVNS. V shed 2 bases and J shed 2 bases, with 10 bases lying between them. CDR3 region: CASSEEEGGNQPQHF. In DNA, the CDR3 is TGTGCCAGCAGTGAAGAGGAAGGCGGCAATCAGCCCCAGCATTTT.

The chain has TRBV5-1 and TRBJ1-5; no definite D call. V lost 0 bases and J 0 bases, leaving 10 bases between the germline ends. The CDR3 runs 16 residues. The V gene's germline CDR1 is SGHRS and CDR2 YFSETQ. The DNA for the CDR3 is TGCGCCAGCAGCTTGGCTGGCAGTTATAGCAATCAGCCCCAGCATTTT. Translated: CASSLAGSYSNQPQHF.